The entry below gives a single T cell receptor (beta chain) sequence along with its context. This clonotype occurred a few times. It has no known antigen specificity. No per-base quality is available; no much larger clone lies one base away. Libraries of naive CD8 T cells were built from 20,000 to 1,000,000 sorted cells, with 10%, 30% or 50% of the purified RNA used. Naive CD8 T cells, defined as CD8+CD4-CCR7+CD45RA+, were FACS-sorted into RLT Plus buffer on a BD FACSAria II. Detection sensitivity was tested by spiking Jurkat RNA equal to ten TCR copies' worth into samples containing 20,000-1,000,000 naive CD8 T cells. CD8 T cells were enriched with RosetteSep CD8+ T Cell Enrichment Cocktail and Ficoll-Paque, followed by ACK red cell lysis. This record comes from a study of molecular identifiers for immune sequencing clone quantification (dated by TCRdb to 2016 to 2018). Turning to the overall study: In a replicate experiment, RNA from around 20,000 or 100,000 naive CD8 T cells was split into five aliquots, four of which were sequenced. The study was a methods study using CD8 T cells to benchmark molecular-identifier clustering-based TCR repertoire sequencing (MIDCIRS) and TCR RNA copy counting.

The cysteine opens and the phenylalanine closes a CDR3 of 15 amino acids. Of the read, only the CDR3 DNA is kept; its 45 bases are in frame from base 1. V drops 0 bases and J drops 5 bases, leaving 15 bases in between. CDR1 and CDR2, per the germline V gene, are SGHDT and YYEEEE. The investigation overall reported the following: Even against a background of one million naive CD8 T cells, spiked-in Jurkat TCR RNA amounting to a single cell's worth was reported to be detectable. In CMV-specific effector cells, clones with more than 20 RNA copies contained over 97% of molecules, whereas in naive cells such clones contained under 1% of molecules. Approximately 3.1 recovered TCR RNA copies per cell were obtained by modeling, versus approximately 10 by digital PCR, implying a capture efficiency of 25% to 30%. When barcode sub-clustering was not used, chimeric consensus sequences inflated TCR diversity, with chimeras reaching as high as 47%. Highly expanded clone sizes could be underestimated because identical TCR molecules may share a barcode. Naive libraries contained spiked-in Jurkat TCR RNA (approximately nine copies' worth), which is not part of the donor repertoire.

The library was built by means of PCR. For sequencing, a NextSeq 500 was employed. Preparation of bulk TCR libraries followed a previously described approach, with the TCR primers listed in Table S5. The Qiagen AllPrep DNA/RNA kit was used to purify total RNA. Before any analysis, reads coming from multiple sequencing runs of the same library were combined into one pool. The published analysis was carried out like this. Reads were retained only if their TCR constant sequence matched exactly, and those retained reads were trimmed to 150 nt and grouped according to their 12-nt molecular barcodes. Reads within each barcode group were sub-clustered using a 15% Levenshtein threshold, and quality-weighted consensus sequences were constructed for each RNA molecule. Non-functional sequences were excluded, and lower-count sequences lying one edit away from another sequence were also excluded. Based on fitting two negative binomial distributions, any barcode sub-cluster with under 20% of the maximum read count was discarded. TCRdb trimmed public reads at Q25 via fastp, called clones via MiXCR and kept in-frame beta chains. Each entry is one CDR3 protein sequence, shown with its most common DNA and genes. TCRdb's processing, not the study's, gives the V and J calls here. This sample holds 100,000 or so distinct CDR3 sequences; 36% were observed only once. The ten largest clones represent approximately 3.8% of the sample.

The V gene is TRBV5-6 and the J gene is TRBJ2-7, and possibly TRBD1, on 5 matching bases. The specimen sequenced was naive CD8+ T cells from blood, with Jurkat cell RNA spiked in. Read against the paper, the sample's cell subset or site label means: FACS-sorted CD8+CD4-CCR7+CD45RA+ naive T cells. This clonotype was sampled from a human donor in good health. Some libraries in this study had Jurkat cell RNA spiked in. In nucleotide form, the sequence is TGTGCCAGCAGCTTGGGTACAGGCCTAACCCACGAGCAGTACTTC. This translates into CASSLGTGLTHEQYF.